This TCR beta chain was retrieved from a study of blood T cell repertoires in COVID-19. In terms of age and location, participants ranged from roughly 18 to 90 years and lived in about two dozen US areas. Cohorts were assigned according to the clinical history that participants reported. Cohort 3 recovered donors had two negative PCRs, clearance, or symptom resolution. CDR1 MRHNA and CDR2 SNTAGT come from the germline V gene. The CDR3 covers 13 residues. V was trimmed by 0 bases and J by 2 bases, leaving 3 bases between them. Authors' methods: By means of reference gene primer amplification, nucleated cell counts were estimated. Only in-frame clones appear in the TCRdb table, and some are missing; sequencing was by immunoSEQ multiplex PCR. That table is the source of V, J and clone size, and D and trimming were worked out from the DNA. The profile shows around 250,000 clones, more than 70% of them singletons.

Sequencing was carried out using PBMCs or T cells enriched from blood (not recorded which). The chain joins TRBV6-4 to TRBJ2-3; D remains unclear. This clonotype originated in a woman in her fifties or sixties who had recovered from COVID-19. The CDR3 DNA reads as TGTGCCAGCAGTGACTCGGCCACAGATACGCAGTATTTT. Translating gives CASSDSATDTQYF.